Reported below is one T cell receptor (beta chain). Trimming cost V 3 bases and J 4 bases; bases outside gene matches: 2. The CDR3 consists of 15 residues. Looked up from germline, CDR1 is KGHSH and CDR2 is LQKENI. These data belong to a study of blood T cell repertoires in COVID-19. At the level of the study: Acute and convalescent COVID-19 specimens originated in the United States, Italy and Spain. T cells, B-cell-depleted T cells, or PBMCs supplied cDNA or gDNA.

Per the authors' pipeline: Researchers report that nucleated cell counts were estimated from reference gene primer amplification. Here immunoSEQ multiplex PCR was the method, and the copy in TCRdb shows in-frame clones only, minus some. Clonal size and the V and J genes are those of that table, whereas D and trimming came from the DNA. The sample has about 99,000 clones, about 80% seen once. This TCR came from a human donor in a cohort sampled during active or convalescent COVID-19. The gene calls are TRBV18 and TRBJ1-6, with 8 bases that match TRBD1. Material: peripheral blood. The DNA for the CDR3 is TGTGCCAGCTCACCCGACAGGGGTTATAATTCACCCCTCCACTTT. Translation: CASSPDRGYNSPLHF.